The clone carrying this T cell receptor (beta chain) was picked up a small number of times. The antigen is unknown. The record originates from a study of identical twins. Study-wide results and caveats: Beta out-of-frame twin sharing showed a weaker excess. It was cross-sectional statistical analysis, not following the same donors, that the conclusions relied on.

After removal of 2 bases from V and 1 base from J, the junction contained 7 bases not matched to a gene. CDR1 and CDR2 (germline): SGHAT, FQNNGV. The CDR3 consists of 17 residues. Each cDNA held unique molecular identifiers, and template switching gave it a universal primer site. MiXCR, run by TCRdb on the 5' RACE reads, gives a single entry per CDR3 protein. Of more than 650,000 distinct CDR3 sequences in the sample, less than 7% were seen once. Healthy Caucasians supplied all donations. The chain carries TRBV11-2 and TRBJ2-5, with TRBD2 identical over 10 bases. The specimen sequenced was naive T cells sorted from blood. The clonotype was recovered from a man aged 18-30 years in good health. CDR3 protein: CASSLRPGTSVQETQYF. The CDR3 DNA reads TGTGCCAGCAGCTTAAGACCCGGGACTAGCGTCCAAGAGACCCAGTACTTC.